This TCR beta chain was sequenced for a study of tumor-infiltrating lymphocytes in primary liver carcinoma. Study in general: Samples returned roughly 3.5 to 8 million productive TCRbeta reads each. Read depth did not differ significantly between tissue types.

This clonotype appeared a few times. What it binds is not known. CDR1 and CDR2 (germline): SGHTA, FQGTGA. The CDR3 extends over 15 amino acids. Losses at the gene ends were 4 bases for V and 8 bases for J; bases not matched to a gene: 7. Starting material for RNA and DNA co-extraction consisted of roughly 20-34 mg of unsorted bulk tissue. Whole-study results and caveats: Only around 7.5-25% of top clones occurred in all five tumor regions.

Total RNA (roughly 530 ng) served as template for TCR beta cDNA synthesis primed by a constant-region primer. Construction of TCR beta libraries relied on three successive nested multiplex PCR rounds employing slightly modified ARM-PCR. TRBV1-TRBV30 forward and Cbeta reverse primers drove the first two approximately 11-cycle rounds. TCRdb processed the multiplex PCR reads anew with MiXCR; each CDR3 protein has one entry. The sample shows 40,000 to 60,000 distinct CDR3 sequences, roughly 70% of them seen only once. The sequence was collected from a man aged 40-49 years with primary liver carcinoma and hepatitis B virus infection. The chain uses TRBV7-3 and TRBJ2-1; 11 bases fit TRBD2. Sequenced input: liver tumor tissue from sampling region 5. The subset here: tumor region T5, tumor centre. CDR3 coding DNA: TGTGCCAGCAGCTCGACTAGCGGGGTCTCGGATGAGCAGTTCTTC. Its protein product is CASSSTSGVSDEQFF. Full variable domain (rest looked up from reference TRBV7-3 and TRBJ2-1): GAGVSQTPSNKVTEKGKYVELRCDPISGHTALYWYRQSLGQGPEFLIYFQGTGAADDSGLPNDRFFAVRPEGSVSTLKIQRTERGDSAVYLCASSSTSGVSDEQFFGPGTRLTVL.